The entry below describes one T cell receptor beta chain. This sample was included in a study of blood T cell repertoires in COVID-19. Study information: Italy, Spain and the United States were the sources of the convalescent and acute COVID-19 samples. Sources were T cells, B-cell-depleted T cells, or PBMCs; the material itself was cDNA or gDNA.

This CDR3 is 15 amino acids long. Germline trimming cut 3 bases from V and 2 bases from J; bases unmatched to any gene: 7. Germline V CDR1 and CDR2: SGHRS, YFSETQ. Source study methods: Estimates of nucleated cell counts were drawn from the amplification of reference gene primers. Repertoires were generated with immunoSEQ multiplex PCR, while TCRdb's copy carries only in-frame clones and drops some. D and trimming were read from the DNA, whereas the V and J calls and clone size are those reported in that table. The sample lists around 150,000 clones, about 86% occurring once. Input material: peripheral blood. The V gene is TRBV5-1, the J gene TRBJ1-1; 7 positions agree with TRBD1. The receptor was derived from a man aged 18 to 35 with acute or convalescent COVID-19. The DNA for the CDR3 is TGCGCCAGCAGCTCGACAGGGTTTGGAAACACTGAAGCTTTCTTT. Translation gives CASSSTGFGNTEAFF.